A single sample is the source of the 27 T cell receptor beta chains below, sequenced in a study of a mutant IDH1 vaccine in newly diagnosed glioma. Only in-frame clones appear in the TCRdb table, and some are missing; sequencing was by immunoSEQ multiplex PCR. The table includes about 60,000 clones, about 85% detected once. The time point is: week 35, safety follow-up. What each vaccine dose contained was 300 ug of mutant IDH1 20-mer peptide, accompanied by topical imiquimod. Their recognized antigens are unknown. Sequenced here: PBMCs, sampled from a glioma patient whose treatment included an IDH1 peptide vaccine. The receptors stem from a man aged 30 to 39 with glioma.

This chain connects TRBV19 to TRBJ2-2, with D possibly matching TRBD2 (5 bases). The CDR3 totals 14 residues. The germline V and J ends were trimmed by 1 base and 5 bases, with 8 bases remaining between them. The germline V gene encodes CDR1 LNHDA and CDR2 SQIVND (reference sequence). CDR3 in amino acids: CASSIVEGTGELFF. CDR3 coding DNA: TGTGCCAGTAGTATAGTCGAGGGAACCGGGGAGCTGTTTTTT.

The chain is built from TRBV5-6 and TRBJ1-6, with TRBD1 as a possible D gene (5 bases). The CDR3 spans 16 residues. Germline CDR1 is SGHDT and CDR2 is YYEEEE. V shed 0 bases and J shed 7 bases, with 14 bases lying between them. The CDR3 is CASSLALDIVNSPLHF. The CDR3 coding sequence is TGTGCCAGCAGCTTGGCCCTGGACATAGTAAATTCACCCCTCCACTTT.

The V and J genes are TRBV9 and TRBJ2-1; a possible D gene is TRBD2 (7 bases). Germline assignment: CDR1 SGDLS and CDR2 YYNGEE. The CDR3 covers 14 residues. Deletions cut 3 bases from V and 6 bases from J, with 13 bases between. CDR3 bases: TGTGCCAGCAGCGAGCTGGGGGGGGCCAATGAGCAGTTCTTC. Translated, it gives CASSELGGANEQFF.

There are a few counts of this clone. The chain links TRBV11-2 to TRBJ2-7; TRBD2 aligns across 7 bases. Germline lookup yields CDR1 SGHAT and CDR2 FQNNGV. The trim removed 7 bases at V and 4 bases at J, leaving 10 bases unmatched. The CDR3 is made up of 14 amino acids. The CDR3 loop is CASTSGGGRYEQYF. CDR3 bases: TGTGCCAGCACCTCCGGCGGGGGTCGGTACGAGCAGTACTTC.

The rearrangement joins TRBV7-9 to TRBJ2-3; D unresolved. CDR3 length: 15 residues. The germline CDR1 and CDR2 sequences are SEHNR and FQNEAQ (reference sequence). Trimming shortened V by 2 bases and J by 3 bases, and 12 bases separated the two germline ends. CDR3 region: CASSLNLPRTDTQYF. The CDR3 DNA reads TGTGCCAGCAGCTTAAATCTACCGAGGACAGATACGCAGTATTTT.

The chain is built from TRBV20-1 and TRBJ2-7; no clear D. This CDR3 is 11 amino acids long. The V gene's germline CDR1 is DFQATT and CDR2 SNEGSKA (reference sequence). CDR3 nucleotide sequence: TGCCCTTGCAGAGCCCTACGGGAGCAGTACTTC. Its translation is CPCRALREQYF.

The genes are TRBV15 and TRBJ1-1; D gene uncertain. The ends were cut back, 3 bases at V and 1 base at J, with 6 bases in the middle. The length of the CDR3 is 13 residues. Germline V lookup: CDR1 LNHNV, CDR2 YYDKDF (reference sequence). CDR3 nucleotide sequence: TGTGCCACCAGCAGGGAAGCGAACACTGAAGCTTTCTTT. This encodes CATSREANTEAFF.

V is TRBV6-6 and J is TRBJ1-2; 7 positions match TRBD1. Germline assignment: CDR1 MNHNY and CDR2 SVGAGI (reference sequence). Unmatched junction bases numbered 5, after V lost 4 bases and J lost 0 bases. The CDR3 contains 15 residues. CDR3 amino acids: CASSSRTGANYGYTF. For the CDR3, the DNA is TGTGCCAGCAGTTCCAGGACAGGCGCTAACTATGGCTACACCTTC.

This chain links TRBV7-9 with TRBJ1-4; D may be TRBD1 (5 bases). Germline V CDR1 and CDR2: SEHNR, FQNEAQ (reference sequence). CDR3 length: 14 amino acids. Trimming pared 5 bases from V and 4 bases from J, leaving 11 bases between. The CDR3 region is CASSPRGGNEKLFF. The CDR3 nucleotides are TGTGCCAGCAGCCCCCGGGGCGGTAATGAAAAACTGTTTTTT.

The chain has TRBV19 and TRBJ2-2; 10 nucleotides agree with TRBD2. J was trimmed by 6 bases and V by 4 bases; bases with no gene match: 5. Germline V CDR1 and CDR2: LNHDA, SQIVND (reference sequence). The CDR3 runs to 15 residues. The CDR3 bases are TGTGCCAGTAGTACCGGGACTAGCGTCTCCGGGGAGCTGTTTTTT. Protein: CASSTGTSVSGELFF. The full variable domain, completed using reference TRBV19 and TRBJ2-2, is DGGITQSPKYLFRKEGQNVTLSCEQNLNHDAMYWYRQDPGQGLRLIYYSQIVNDFQKGDIAEGYSVSREKKESFPLTVTSAQKNPTAFYLCASSTGTSVSGELFFGEGSRLTVL.

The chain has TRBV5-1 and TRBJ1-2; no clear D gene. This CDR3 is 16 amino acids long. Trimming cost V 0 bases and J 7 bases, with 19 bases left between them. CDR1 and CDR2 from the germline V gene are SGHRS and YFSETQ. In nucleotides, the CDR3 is TGCGCCAGCAGCTTGGCCGGAGGTCCTAGCTTGACTGGCTACACCTTC. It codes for CASSLAGGPSLTGYTF.

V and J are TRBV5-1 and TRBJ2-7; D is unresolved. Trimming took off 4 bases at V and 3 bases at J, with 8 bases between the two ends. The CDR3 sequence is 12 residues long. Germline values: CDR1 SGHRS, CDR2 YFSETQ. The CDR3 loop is CASSGSNYEQYF. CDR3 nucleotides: TGCGCCAGCAGCGGCAGCAACTACGAGCAGTACTTC.

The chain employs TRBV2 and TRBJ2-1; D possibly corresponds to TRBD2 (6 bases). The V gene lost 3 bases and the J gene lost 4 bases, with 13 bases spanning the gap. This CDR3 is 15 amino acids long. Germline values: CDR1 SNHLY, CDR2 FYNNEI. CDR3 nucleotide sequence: TGTGCCAGCAGTGAGCGGGGTCCCGGGTACAATGAGCAGTTCTTC. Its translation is CASSERGPGYNEQFF.

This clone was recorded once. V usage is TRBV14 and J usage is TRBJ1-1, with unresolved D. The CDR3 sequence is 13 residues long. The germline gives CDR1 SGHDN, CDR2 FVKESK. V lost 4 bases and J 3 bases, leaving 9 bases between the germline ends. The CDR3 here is CASSRGGYTEAFF. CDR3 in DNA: TGTGCCAGCAGCCGCGGAGGTTACACTGAAGCTTTCTTT. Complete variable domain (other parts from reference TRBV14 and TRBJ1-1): EAGVTQFPSHSVIEKGQTVTLRCDPISGHDNLYWYRRVMGKEIKFLLHFVKESKQDESGMPNNRFLAERTGGTYSTLKVQPAELEDSGVYFCASSRGGYTEAFFGQGTRLTVV.

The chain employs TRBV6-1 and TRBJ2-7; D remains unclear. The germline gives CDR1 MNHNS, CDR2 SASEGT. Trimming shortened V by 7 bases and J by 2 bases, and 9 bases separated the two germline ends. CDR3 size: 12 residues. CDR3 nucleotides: TGTGCCAGCACCCTAGGGACCTACGAGCAGTACTTC. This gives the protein CASTLGTYEQYF.

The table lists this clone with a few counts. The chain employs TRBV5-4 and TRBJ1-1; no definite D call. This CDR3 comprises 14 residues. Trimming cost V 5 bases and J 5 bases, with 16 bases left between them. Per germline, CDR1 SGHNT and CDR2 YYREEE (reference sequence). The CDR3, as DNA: TGTGCCAGCAGTCTAACAGAGGGTCGTACTGAAGCTTTCTTT. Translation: CASSLTEGRTEAFF. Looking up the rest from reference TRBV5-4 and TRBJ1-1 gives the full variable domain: ETGVTQSPTHLIKTRGQQVTLRCSSQSGHNTVSWYQQALGQGPQFIFQYYREEENGRGNFPPRFSGLQFPNYSSELNVNALELDDSALYLCASSLTEGRTEAFFGQGTRLTVV.

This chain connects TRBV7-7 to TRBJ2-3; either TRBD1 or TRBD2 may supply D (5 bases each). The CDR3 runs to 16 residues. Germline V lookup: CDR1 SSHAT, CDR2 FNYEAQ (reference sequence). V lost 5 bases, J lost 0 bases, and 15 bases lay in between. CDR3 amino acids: CASSPSRDPSTDTQYF. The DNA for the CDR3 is TGTGCCAGCAGCCCGTCCCGGGACCCTAGCACAGATACGCAGTATTTT.

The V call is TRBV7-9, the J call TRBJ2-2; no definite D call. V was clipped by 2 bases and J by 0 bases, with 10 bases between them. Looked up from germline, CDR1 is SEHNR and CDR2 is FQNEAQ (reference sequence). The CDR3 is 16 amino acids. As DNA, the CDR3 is TGTGCCAGCAGCTTAAAGGGCATCCCGAACACCGGGGAGCTGTTTTTT. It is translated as CASSLKGIPNTGELFF.

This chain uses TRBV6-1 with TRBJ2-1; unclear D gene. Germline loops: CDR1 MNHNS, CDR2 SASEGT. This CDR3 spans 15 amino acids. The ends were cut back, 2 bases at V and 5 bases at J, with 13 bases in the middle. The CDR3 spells CASSESSWRDNEQFF. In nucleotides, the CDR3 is TGTGCCAGCAGTGAATCCAGTTGGCGTGACAATGAGCAGTTCTTC.

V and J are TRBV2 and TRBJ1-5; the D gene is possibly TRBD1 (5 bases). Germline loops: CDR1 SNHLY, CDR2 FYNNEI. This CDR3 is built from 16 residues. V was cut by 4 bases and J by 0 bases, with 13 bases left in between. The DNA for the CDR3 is TGTGCCAGCAGTGCCCAGACGGGGGTTAGCAATCAGCCCCAGCATTTT. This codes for CASSAQTGVSNQPQHF.

The CDR3 DNA is TGTGCCAGCAGCCAAGATAGATGGCGGGGGCGCCCCTTAATGTATTTT. It specifies CASSQDRWRGRPLMYF. The rearrangement uses TRBV14 and TRBJ2-3; D may be TRBD2 (7 bases). The germline V gene encodes CDR1 SGHDN and CDR2 FVKESK. Trimming took 0 bases from V and 14 from J, leaving 24 bases between them. The CDR3 runs to 16 residues. Variable domain in full (rest from reference TRBV14 and TRBJ2-3): EAGVTQFPSHSVIEKGQTVTLRCDPISGHDNLYWYRRVMGKEIKFLLHFVKESKQDESGMPNNRFLAERTGGTYSTLKVQPAELEDSGVYFCASSQDRWRGRPLMYFGPGTRLTVL.

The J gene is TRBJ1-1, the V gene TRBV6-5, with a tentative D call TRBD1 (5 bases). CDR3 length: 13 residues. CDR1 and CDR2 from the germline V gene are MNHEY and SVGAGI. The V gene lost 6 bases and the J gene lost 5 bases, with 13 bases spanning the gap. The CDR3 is CASRTDLETEAFF. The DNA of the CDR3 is TGTGCCAGCAGGACAGACCTAGAAACTGAAGCTTTCTTT.

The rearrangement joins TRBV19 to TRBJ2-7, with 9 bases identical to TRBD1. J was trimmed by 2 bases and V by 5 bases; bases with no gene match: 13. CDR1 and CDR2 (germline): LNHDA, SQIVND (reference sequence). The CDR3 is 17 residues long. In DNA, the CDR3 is TGTGCCAGTAGTGCCGGGACAGGGAATTCTTTTACCTACGAGCAGTACTTC. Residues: CASSAGTGNSFTYEQYF.

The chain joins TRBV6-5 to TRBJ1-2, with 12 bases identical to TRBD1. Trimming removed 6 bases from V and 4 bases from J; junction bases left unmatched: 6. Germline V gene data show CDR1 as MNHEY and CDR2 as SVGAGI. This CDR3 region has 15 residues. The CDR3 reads CASRTGTGGIYGYTF. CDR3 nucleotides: TGTGCCAGCAGGACAGGGACAGGGGGCATCTATGGCTACACCTTC.

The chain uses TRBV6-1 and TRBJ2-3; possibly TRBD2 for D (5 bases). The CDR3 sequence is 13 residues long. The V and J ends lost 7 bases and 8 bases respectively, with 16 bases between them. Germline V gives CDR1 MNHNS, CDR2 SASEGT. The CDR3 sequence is CASTTTRGITQYF. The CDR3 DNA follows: TGTGCCAGCACCACCACTAGAGGGATTACGCAGTATTTT.

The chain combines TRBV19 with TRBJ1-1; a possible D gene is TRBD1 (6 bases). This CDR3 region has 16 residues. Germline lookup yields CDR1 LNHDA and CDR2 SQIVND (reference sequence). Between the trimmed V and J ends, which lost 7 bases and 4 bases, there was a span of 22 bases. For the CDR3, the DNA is TGTGCCAGTAAAGTTCCTTCGGGGGGCCGAGGCACTGAAGCTTTCTTT. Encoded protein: CASKVPSGGRGTEAFF.

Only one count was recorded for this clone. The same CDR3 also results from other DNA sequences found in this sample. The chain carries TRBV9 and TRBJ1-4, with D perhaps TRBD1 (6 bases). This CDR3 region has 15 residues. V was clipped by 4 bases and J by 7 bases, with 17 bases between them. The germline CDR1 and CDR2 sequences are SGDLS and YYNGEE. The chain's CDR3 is CASSPGAARGEKLFF. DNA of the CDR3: TGTGCCAGCAGCCCGGGGGCGGCGCGGGGTGAAAAACTGTTTTTT.